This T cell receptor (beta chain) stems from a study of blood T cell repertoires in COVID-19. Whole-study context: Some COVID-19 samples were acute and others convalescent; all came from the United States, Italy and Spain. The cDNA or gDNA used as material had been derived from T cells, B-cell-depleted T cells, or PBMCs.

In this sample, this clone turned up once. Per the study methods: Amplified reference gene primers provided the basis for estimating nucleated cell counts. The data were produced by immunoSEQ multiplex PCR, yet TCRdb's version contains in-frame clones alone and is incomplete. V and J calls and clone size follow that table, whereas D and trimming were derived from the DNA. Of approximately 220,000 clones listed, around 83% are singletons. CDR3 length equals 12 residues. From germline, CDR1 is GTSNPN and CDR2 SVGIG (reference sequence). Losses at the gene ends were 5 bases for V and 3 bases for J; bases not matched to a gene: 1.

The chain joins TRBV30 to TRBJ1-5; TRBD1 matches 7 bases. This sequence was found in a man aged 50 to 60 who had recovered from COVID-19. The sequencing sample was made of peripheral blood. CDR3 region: CAWDRDNQPQHF. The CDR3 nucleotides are TGTGCCTGGGACAGGGACAATCAGCCCCAGCATTTT.